This paragraph reports one T cell receptor beta chain. The V gene lost 8 bases and the J gene lost 3 bases, with 17 bases spanning the gap. CDR3 length: 14 amino acids. Germline CDR1 reads DFQATT; CDR2 reads SNEGSKA (reference sequence). The sample comes from a study of T cells in Graves' hyperthyroidism and ophthalmopathy. RNA transcripts gave rise to amplified TCR beta CDR3 regions. The HTBI set primed first-round TCR CDR3 RT-PCR. TCRdb reanalysed the multiplex PCR reads using MiXCR and keeps one entry per CDR3 protein. The sample has fewer than 350,000 distinct CDR3 sequences, roughly 18% seen once.

The clonotype originates from a woman in her 50s with Graves' hyperthyroidism. V usage is TRBV20-1 and J usage is TRBJ2-1, with D maybe TRBD1 (5 bases). The sequencing input was blood. The CDR3 region is CSPTIGAYYNEQFF. For the CDR3, the DNA is TGCAGTCCCACCATTGGGGCCTACTACAATGAGCAGTTCTTC.